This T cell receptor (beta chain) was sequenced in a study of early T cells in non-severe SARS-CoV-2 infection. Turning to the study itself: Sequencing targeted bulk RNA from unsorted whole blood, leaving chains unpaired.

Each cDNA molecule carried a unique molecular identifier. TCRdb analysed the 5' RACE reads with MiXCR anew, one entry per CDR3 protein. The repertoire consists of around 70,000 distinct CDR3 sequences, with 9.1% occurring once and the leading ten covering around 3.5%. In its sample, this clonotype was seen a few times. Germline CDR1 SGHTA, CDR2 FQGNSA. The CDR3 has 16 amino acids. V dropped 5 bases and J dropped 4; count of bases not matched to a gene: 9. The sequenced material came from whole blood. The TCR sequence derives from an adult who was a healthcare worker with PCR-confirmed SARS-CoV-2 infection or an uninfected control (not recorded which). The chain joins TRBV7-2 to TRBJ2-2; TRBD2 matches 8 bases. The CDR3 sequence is CASSLRTSTGTGELFF. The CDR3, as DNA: TGTGCCAGCAGCCTCCGGACTAGCACGGGCACCGGGGAGCTGTTTTTT.